This TCR beta chain was sequenced for a study of CDR3 diversity in severe acne. This CDR3 has 11 residues. Germline V gene sequence: CDR1 SNHLY, CDR2 FYNNEI. Note on this clonotype: The junction departs from germline at one end; a sequencing error may be responsible.

TCRdb processed the PCR reads anew with MiXCR; each CDR3 protein has one entry. The table has more than 85,000 distinct CDR3 sequences, around 56% seen once. V is TRBV2 and J is TRBJ1-5; 9 bases are shared with TRBD1. Material for sequencing was blood. This TCR came from a male donor with acne. The CDR3 loop reads CASSGGDRADF. The CDR3 DNA is TGTGCCAGCAGTGGTGGGGACAGGGCGGATTTT.